These 5 T cell receptor beta chains share one sample of origin, sequenced in a study of cytomegalovirus exposure and HLA in healthy donors. PCR employed 60 Vbeta and 13 Jbeta primers. Repertoires were generated with immunoSEQ multiplex PCR, while TCRdb's copy carries only in-frame clones and drops some. Of 35,000 to 45,000 clones in the sample, roughly half were seen once. Specimen: PBMCs. The receptors come from a human donor in good health.

The rearrangement uses TRBV7-9 and TRBJ2-5; tentative D call: TRBD1 (5 bases). This CDR3 has 16 amino acids. Per germline, CDR1 SEHNR and CDR2 FQNEAQ (reference sequence). Trimming cost V 1 base and J 2 bases, with 14 bases left between them. The CDR3 DNA is TGTGCCAGCAGCTTAGGTTCCCCGGACATACAAGAGACCCAGTACTTC. It translates to CASSLGSPDIQETQYF.

V usage is TRBV11-3 and J usage is TRBJ1-5; D not resolved. There are 13 residues in the CDR3. The V end was cut by 0 bases, the J end by 5 bases, with 5 bases between. Germline CDR1 reads SGHNT; CDR2 reads YENEEA. The CDR3 bases are TGTGCCAGCAGCTTAGATCAGGATCAGCCCCAGCATTTT. Its translation: CASSLDQDQPQHF.

V is TRBV7-2 and J is TRBJ2-3; TRBD2 matches 10 bases. The germline V gene encodes CDR1 SGHTA and CDR2 FQGNSA. CDR3 length: 15 residues. Trimming removed 5 bases from V and 1 base from J; junction bases left unmatched: 3. CDR3 in DNA: TGTGCCAGCAGCCGAGCGGGAGGGGGCACAGATACGCAGTATTTT. Protein: CASSRAGGGTDTQYF.

This clone has just a few counts. This chain joins TRBV5-1 and TRBJ1-4; 7 nucleotides match TRBD1. V trimming: 5 bases; J trimming: 6 bases; junction bases outside the gene matches: 10. Germline loops: CDR1 SGHRS, CDR2 YFSETQ. The CDR3 length is 15 residues. This chain's CDR3 is CASRSVETGDEKLFF. The CDR3 coding sequence is TGCGCCAGCAGATCTGTCGAAACAGGGGATGAAAAACTGTTTTTT.

This clone occurred a few times. CDR3 coding DNA: TGTGCCAGCAGCTTGGGTCCGGGACTGCTAGGGCGTAATCAGCCCCAGCATTTT. As protein: CASSLGPGLLGRNQPQHF. The chain is built from TRBV11-2 and TRBJ1-5; D perhaps matches TRBD1 (5 bases). Germline CDR1 is SGHAT and CDR2 is FQNNGV. This CDR3 spans 18 amino acids. V lost 3 bases to trimming and J lost 4 bases, with 22 bases between them. Filled out from reference TRBV11-2 and TRBJ1-5, the complete variable domain reads EAGVAQSPRYKIIEKRQSVAFWCNPISGHATLYWYQQILGQGPKLLIQFQNNGVVDDSQLPKDRFSAERLKGVDSTLKIQPAKLEDSAVYLCASSLGPGLLGRNQPQHFGDGTRLSIL.